The source of this T cell receptor (beta chain) is a study of blood T cell repertoires in COVID-19. Looking at the study overall: Samples representing acute and convalescent COVID-19 were sourced from the United States, Italy and Spain. In each case, the material was cDNA or gDNA derived from T cells, B-cell-depleted T cells, or PBMCs.

Germline CDR1 reads LNHDA; CDR2 reads SQIVND (reference sequence). Trimming shortened V by 3 bases and J by 10 bases, and 10 bases separated the two germline ends. The CDR3 is made up of 13 amino acids. Produced via immunoSEQ multiplex PCR; TCRdb's table is partial and in-frame only. This sample has about 160,000 clones, with 82% found just once. This chain links TRBV19 with TRBJ1-6; D is uncertain. The sample comprised peripheral blood. The receptor comes from a woman aged 40 to 50 with COVID-19, enrolled during active disease. The CDR3 spells CASSIGVSSPLHF. The DNA of the CDR3 is TGTGCCAGTAGTATCGGGGTCTCCTCACCCCTCCACTTT.